One sample yielded the 23 T cell receptor beta chains listed below, sequenced in a study of cytomegalovirus exposure and HLA in healthy donors (dated by TCRdb to about 2017). To prepare the library, the immunoSEQ multiplex PCR assay was applied. For the multiplex PCR, a mixture combining 60 forward primers for TCR Vbeta segments and 13 reverse primers for TCR Jbeta segments was used. This is the immuneACCESS table as TCRdb keeps it, with only in-frame sequences that have V and J called. A part of the clones is gone; compared with another copy, unresolved V genes explain less than half, and the rest is unexplained. This sample has more than 95,000 clones in its table, and about three quarters of those were observed once. The top ten clones comprise around 6.1% of the sample. Specimen: PBMCs. These receptors were obtained from a man aged 60 to 75 in good health and CMV-seropositive.

V and J are TRBV7-2 and TRBJ1-5; a weak D match, TRBD1 (6 bases). Germline CDR1 is SGHTA and CDR2 is FQGNSA. The CDR3 has 14 residues. Trimming cost V 4 bases and J 2 bases, with 9 bases left between them. This CDR3 reads CASSWDNGNQPQHF. CDR3 coding DNA: TGTGCCAGCAGCTGGGACAACGGCAATCAGCCCCAGCATTTT.

This rearrangement joins TRBV5-6 to TRBJ1-6; weak D call: TRBD1 (5 bases). Germline CDR1 reads SGHDT; CDR2 reads YYEEEE. The V end lost 4 bases, the J end lost 9 bases, and 17 bases lay between the germline ends. The CDR3 spans 15 residues. Here the CDR3 reads CASSLNSPRGSPLHF. DNA for the CDR3: TGTGCCAGCAGCCTAAACAGTCCAAGGGGTTCACCCCTCCACTTT.

The rearrangement links TRBV6-7 to TRBJ2-4, with D possibly matching TRBD2 (5 bases). TRBV6-7 is labeled an ORF, and its function is uncertain. This CDR3 has 14 amino acids. Deletions cut 7 bases from V and 5 bases from J, with 15 bases between. The CDR3 nucleotides are TGTGCCAGCATTAGAGGAGGTGGGGAAAACATTCAGTACTTC. This gives the protein CASIRGGGENIQYF.

A single count supports this clone. The gene calls are TRBV10-3 and TRBJ2-1; 7 nucleotides line up with TRBD1. The J segment lost 0 bases and the V segment lost 6 bases, leaving 2 bases of the junction unmatched. Germline CDR1 and CDR2: ENHRY and SYGVKD. The CDR3 is made up of 14 amino acids. The CDR3 nucleotides are TGTGCCATCAGCCGGGACAGCTCCTACAATGAGCAGTTCTTC. This gives the protein CAISRDSSYNEQFF.

This chain connects TRBV4-2 to TRBJ1-2; perhaps TRBD1 as D (5 bases). The CDR3 totals 16 residues. CDR1 is LGHNA and CDR2 is YNFKEQ in the germline V gene. V was trimmed by 0 bases and J by 1 base, leaving 12 bases between them. The CDR3: CASSQERQGGNYGYTF. CDR3 nucleotides: TGTGCCAGCAGCCAAGAAAGGCAGGGAGGTAACTATGGCTACACCTTC.

The J gene is TRBJ1-2, the V gene TRBV7-8; 8 bases fit TRBD1. The CDR3 loop spans 17 amino acids. Losses at the gene ends were 4 bases for V and 2 bases for J; bases not matched to a gene: 12. Germline CDR1 is SGHVS and CDR2 is FQNEAQ. The CDR3 DNA sequence: TGTGCCAGCAGCTGGTTGGACAGGGCTCGTTTGAACTATGGCTACACCTTC. Protein product: CASSWLDRARLNYGYTF.

The J gene is TRBJ1-6, the V gene TRBV11-2; 9 bases line up with TRBD1. From germline, CDR1 is SGHAT and CDR2 FQNNGV. The V segment lost 4 bases and the J segment 3 bases; nucleotides outside the gene matches: 7. The length of the CDR3 is 17 residues. The CDR3 sequence is CASSSPTGGVYNSPLHF. Written as DNA, the CDR3 is TGTGCCAGCAGCTCTCCCACAGGGGGCGTCTATAATTCACCCCTCCACTTT.

A few counts support this clone. The genes are TRBV4-2 and TRBJ2-7; possibly TRBD2 for D (6 bases). Germline V lookup: CDR1 LGHNA, CDR2 YNFKEQ. This CDR3 comprises 15 residues. Trimming shortened V by 0 bases and J by 1 base, and 10 bases separated the two germline ends. Here the CDR3 reads CASSQEASVSYEQYF. The CDR3 nucleotides are TGTGCCAGCAGCCAAGAGGCTAGCGTTTCCTACGAGCAGTACTTC.

A few counts support this clone. This rearrangement joins TRBV4-2 to TRBJ1-6; D may be TRBD1 (5 bases). Germline loops: CDR1 LGHNA, CDR2 YNFKEQ. The CDR3 loop spans 14 amino acids. Trimming took off 5 bases at V and 9 bases at J, with 14 bases between the two ends. The CDR3 nucleotides read TGTGCCAGCAGCTCCGGGAGGGACGCTTCACCCCTCCACTTT. Protein product: CASSSGRDASPLHF.

The CDR3 DNA reads TGTGCCAGCAGCTTGAGGGGGGGCTATAATTCACCCCTCCACTTT. Its translation: CASSLRGGYNSPLHF. This chain links TRBV5-6 with TRBJ1-6; TRBD1 is a possible D gene (6 bases). Germline CDR1 reads SGHDT; CDR2 reads YYEEEE. V lost 1 base and J 3 bases, leaving 8 bases between the germline ends. The CDR3 contains 15 residues.

This rearrangement joins TRBV7-2 to TRBJ2-7; 8 nucleotides line up with TRBD2. The CDR3 covers 15 residues. In germline, CDR1 is SGHTA, CDR2 FQGNSA. V was pared by 2 bases and J by 0 bases, with 3 bases of the junction left unmatched. This chain's CDR3 is CASSLRGGSSYEQYF. In DNA, the CDR3 is TGTGCCAGCAGCTTACGGGGGGGAAGCTCCTACGAGCAGTACTTC.

This chain uses TRBV7-9 with TRBJ2-5; 7 bases fit TRBD2. Germline assignment: CDR1 SEHNR and CDR2 FQNEAQ (reference sequence). The ends lost 3 bases at V and 5 bases at J; junction bases unmatched: 15. The CDR3 contains 17 residues. This CDR3 is CASSLDLTSLLGETQYF. DNA of the CDR3: TGTGCCAGCAGCTTGGACTTGACTAGCCTCCTTGGGGAGACCCAGTACTTC.

The chain uses TRBV11-2 and TRBJ2-1; the D is unclear. The V gene's germline CDR1 is SGHAT and CDR2 FQNNGV. CDR3 length: 15 amino acids. Trimming removed 0 bases at V and 7 bases at J, with 13 bases between. The CDR3 DNA reads as TGTGCCAGCAGCTTAGACGCAGGATCTGTGAATGAGCAGTTCTTC. The encoded protein is CASSLDAGSVNEQFF. Full variable domain (rest looked up from reference TRBV11-2 and TRBJ2-1): EAGVAQSPRYKIIEKRQSVAFWCNPISGHATLYWYQQILGQGPKLLIQFQNNGVVDDSQLPKDRFSAERLKGVDSTLKIQPAKLEDSAVYLCASSLDAGSVNEQFFGPGTRLTVL.

The chain combines TRBV7-2 with TRBJ1-2; 10 bases align to TRBD1. This CDR3 comprises 15 residues. The junction had 8 bases not matched to a gene; V was cut back by 5 bases and J by 5 bases. The V gene's germline CDR1 is SGHTA and CDR2 FQGNSA. The CDR3 is CASSPGQGGRYGYTF. The CDR3 bases are TGTGCCAGCAGCCCAGGACAGGGGGGGAGGTATGGCTACACCTTC.

The chain joins TRBV10-3 to TRBJ2-7, with TRBD1 matching 7 bases. The V gene end was trimmed by 8 bases and the J gene end by 1 base; junction bases not matched to a gene: 8. Germline values: CDR1 ENHRY, CDR2 SYGVKD. The CDR3 totals 14 residues. The chain's CDR3 is CAIGNRGDSYEQYF. The CDR3 DNA is TGTGCCATCGGTAACAGGGGTGATTCCTACGAGCAGTACTTC.

In its sample, this clone was seen a few times. The rearrangement links TRBV5-4 to TRBJ1-1; tentative D call: TRBD1 (6 bases). There are 13 residues in the CDR3. The V end lost 1 base, the J end lost 6 bases, and 10 bases lay between the germline ends. Germline CDR1 reads SGHNT; CDR2 reads YYREEE (reference sequence). The CDR3 loop reads CASSLFPGAEAFF. CDR3 DNA sequence: TGTGCCAGCAGCTTGTTCCCAGGGGCTGAAGCTTTCTTT.

V is TRBV7-2 and J is TRBJ2-1, with 8 bases identical to TRBD2. The CDR3 loop spans 15 amino acids. Germline V gives CDR1 SGHTA, CDR2 FQGNSA. V gave up 1 base and J gave up 7 bases; unmatched junction bases: 6. CDR3 DNA sequence: TGTGCCAGCAGCTTAGGGCGGGGGGCGAGTAATGAGCAGTTCTTC. Translating it yields CASSLGRGASNEQFF.

The V call is TRBV19, the J call TRBJ2-5; D perhaps matches TRBD2 (5 bases). Germline V gives CDR1 LNHDA, CDR2 SQIVND (reference sequence). The CDR3 sequence is 14 residues long. The V end lost 6 bases, the J end lost 5 bases, and 16 bases lay between the germline ends. CDR3 coding DNA: TGTGCCAGTAGAGGACTTTCCCCTGGGGAGACCCAGTACTTC. This sequence encodes CASRGLSPGETQYF. Full variable domain (outside the CDR3, taken from reference TRBV19 and TRBJ2-5): DGGITQSPKYLFRKEGQNVTLSCEQNLNHDAMYWYRQDPGQGLRLIYYSQIVNDFQKGDIAEGYSVSREKKESFPLTVTSAQKNPTAFYLCASRGLSPGETQYFGPGTRLLVL.

The chain has TRBV11-2 and TRBJ2-2; D call uncertain. The germline V gene encodes CDR1 SGHAT and CDR2 FQNNGV. Trimming left V 5 bases short and J 5 bases short, with 18 bases between. The CDR3 runs to 16 residues. CDR3 loop: CASSPTRRRWTGELFF. DNA for the CDR3: TGTGCCAGCAGCCCCACGCGGCGACGGTGGACCGGGGAGCTGTTTTTT.

V gene TRBV6-4 combines with J gene TRBJ2-3; TRBD2 matches 14 bases. Germline V gives CDR1 MRHNA, CDR2 SNTAGT. V trimming: 1 base; J trimming: 7 bases; junction bases outside the gene matches: 4. The CDR3 extends over 16 amino acids. The CDR3 loop reads CASSDWTSGGRNTQYF. CDR3 coding DNA: TGTGCCAGCAGTGACTGGACTAGCGGGGGGCGAAATACGCAGTATTTT.

CDR3 region: CASSGDRGLTEAFF. The DNA for the CDR3 is TGTGCCAGCAGCGGGGACAGGGGGCTCACTGAAGCTTTCTTT. The rearrangement uses TRBV9 and TRBJ1-1; TRBD1 aligns across 12 bases. J was trimmed by 4 bases and V by 3 bases; bases with no gene match: 1. This CDR3 comprises 14 residues. The germline V gene encodes CDR1 SGDLS and CDR2 YYNGEE.

Written as DNA, the CDR3 is TGTGCCAGTAGTACGAGACAGGGGGGCAATGAGCAGTTCTTC. It yields the protein CASSTRQGGNEQFF. The chain has TRBV19 and TRBJ2-1; the match to TRBD1 covers 9 bases. V lost 4 bases and J lost 6; bases outside the gene matches: 4. This CDR3 contains 14 residues. Germline CDR1 LNHDA, CDR2 SQIVND (reference sequence).

This sequence joins TRBV5-4 and TRBJ2-7, with D perhaps matching TRBD1 (5 bases). Germline V CDR1 and CDR2: SGHNT, YYREEE (reference sequence). V lost 5 bases to trimming and J lost 1 base, with 13 bases between them. This CDR3 has 14 residues. As DNA, the CDR3 is TGTGCCAGCAGATCGGTAGGGGCGTCCTACGAGCAGTACTTC. This sequence encodes CASRSVGASYEQYF.